This T cell receptor beta chain was recovered during a study of OX40 agonist ivuxolimab in advanced cancers. About the research overall: At 0.01 to 10 mg/kg, ivuxolimab was administered intravenously to patients every 2 weeks. Regarding the study as a whole: Low clonal expansion, among the lowest seen, marked partial responders at 0.1-3.0 mg/kg. Low normalized clonal expansion also occurred in some nonresponding patients.

Profiled with immunoSEQ multiplex PCR; TCRdb holds only in-frame clones, not every one. The sample yields over 70,000 clones, about 93% seen once. Autoimmune disease history or systemic immunosuppression meant exclusion. A remark on this clone: Its specificity is unknown.

This clonotype was sampled from an adult with an advanced solid tumor such as melanoma, head and neck, liver or kidney cancer. Source: CD4+ or CD8+ T cells sorted from blood, taken in a trial of the OX40 agonist ivuxolimab.

The DNA for the CDR3 is TGCAGCGTTGAAGGAGTCGCCGGGGAGCTGTTTTTT. Translating gives CSVEGVAGELFF. The chain recombines TRBV29-1 with TRBJ2-2; D is unclear. CDR3 length equals 12 residues. The germline V gene has CDR1 SQVTM and CDR2 ANQGSEA. Trimming took 1 base from V and 6 from J, leaving 6 bases between them.